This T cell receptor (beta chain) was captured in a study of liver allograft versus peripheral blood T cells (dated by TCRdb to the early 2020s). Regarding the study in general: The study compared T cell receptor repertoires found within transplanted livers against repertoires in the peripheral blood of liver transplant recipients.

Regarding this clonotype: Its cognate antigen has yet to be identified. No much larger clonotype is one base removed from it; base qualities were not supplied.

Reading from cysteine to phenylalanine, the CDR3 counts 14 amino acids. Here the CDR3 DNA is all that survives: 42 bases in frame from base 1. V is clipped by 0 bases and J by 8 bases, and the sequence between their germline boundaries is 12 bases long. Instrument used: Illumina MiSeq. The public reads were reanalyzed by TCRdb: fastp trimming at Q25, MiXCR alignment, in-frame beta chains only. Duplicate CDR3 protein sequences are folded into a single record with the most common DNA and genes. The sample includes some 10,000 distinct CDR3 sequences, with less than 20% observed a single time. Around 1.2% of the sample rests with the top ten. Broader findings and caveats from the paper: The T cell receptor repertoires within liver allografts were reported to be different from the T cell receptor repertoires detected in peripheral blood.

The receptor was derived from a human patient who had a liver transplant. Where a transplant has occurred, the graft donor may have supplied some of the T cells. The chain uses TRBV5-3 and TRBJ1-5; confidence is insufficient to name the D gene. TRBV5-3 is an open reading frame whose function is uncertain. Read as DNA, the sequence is TGTGCCAGAAGCTTGGGGCTCGCGTGGGAGCCCCAGCATTTT. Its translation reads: CARSLGLAWEPQHF.